Below, 27 T cell receptor beta chains from the same sample are listed, as sequenced in a study of CD8 T cells in ankylosing spondylitis. MiXCR was run by TCRdb on the 5' RACE reads, yielding one entry per CDR3 protein. Among 150,000 to 200,000 distinct CDR3 sequences listed, over 10% were seen once. Sequencing input: blood, either unsorted or a sorted T cell fraction (not recorded which). The source is a female donor with ankylosing spondylitis or in good health (not recorded which).

This clonotype came up many times. CDR3 sequence: CASSLKANTEAFF. CDR3 sequence (DNA): TGTGCCAGCAGTTTAAAGGCGAACACTGAAGCTTTCTTT. The chain links TRBV7-8 to TRBJ1-1; D unresolved. CDR3 length: 13 amino acids. The V end was cut by 6 bases, the J end by 1 base, with 9 bases between. CDR1 and CDR2 from the germline V gene are SGHVS and FQNEAQ.

This clonotype has a count of ten or more. The chain employs TRBV19 and TRBJ1-1; the match to TRBD1 covers 8 bases. Losses at the gene ends were 10 bases for V and 5 bases for J; bases not matched to a gene: 9. The CDR3 totals 13 residues. Germline assignment: CDR1 LNHDA and CDR2 SQIVND (reference sequence). CDR3 sequence: CATKDRAGTEAFF. CDR3 DNA: TGTGCCACTAAGGACAGGGCTGGGACTGAAGCTTTCTTT.

The V call is TRBV25-1, the J call TRBJ2-1; D might be TRBD1 (5 bases). V was shortened by 8 bases and J by 2 bases, with 16 bases between the two germline ends. The CDR3 has 15 amino acids. CDR1 is MGHDK and CDR2 is SYGVNS in the germline V gene. CDR3 residues: CASPRPRQPYNEQFF. CDR3 DNA sequence: TGTGCCAGCCCCCGGCCCCGACAGCCCTACAATGAGCAGTTCTTC.

The CDR3 sequence is CASSLGLGRVQETQYF. The CDR3 bases are TGTGCCAGCAGCTTAGGGCTCGGGAGGGTCCAAGAGACCCAGTACTTC. The chain combines TRBV7-2 with TRBJ2-5; 8 bases map to TRBD2. V gave up 1 base and J gave up 1 base; unmatched junction bases: 5. This CDR3 has 16 amino acids. CDR1 and CDR2 from the germline V gene are SGHTA and FQGNSA.

This clonotype was observed at least ten times. This chain links TRBV10-3 with TRBJ2-3; TRBD2 aligns across 11 bases. Germline V CDR1 and CDR2: ENHRY, SYGVKD. V shed 0 bases, J shed 4 bases, and the junction held 9 bases outside the gene matches. The CDR3 has 18 amino acids. The CDR3 reads CAISESGLAGGGPDTQYF. The CDR3 coding sequence is TGTGCCATCAGTGAGTCTGGCCTAGCGGGAGGTGGTCCAGATACGCAGTATTTT.

This clonotype came up many times. The DNA for the CDR3 is TGTGCCAGCAGTTTTTTACAGGGGGATACGCAGTATTTT. Its protein is CASSFLQGDTQYF. The chain combines TRBV7-2 with TRBJ2-3; 7 bases line up with TRBD1. Germline-derived CDR1 and CDR2 are SGHTA and FQGNSA. This CDR3 is built from 13 residues. With 6 bases clipped from V and 6 bases from J, the junction kept 6 bases outside the gene matches.

The sample holds many counts of this clonotype. The gene calls are TRBV19 and TRBJ1-2; 7 bases agree with TRBD1. V lost 7 bases, J lost 5 bases, and 13 bases stayed unmatched. The length of the CDR3 is 15 residues. CDR1 LNHDA and CDR2 SQIVND come from the germline V gene (reference sequence). Here the CDR3 reads CASNPFTTGPYGYTF. In DNA, the CDR3 is TGTGCCAGTAACCCATTTACGACAGGGCCTTATGGCTACACCTTC.

The rearrangement links TRBV29-1 to TRBJ2-1; 10 bases fit TRBD2. The length of the CDR3 is 18 residues. From germline, CDR1 is SQVTM and CDR2 ANQGSEA. With V trimmed by 1 base and J by 6 bases, 15 bases remained unmatched. The CDR3 protein is CSVEGASGRPTLINEQFF. In nucleotides, the CDR3 is TGCAGCGTTGAAGGCGCTAGCGGGAGACCTACCCTAATCAATGAGCAGTTCTTC.

This clonotype occurred many times. The rearrangement joins TRBV5-5 to TRBJ1-1; D not resolved. There are 14 residues in the CDR3. Germline CDR1 reads SGHKS; CDR2 reads YYEKEE (reference sequence). V was pared by 0 bases and J by 3 bases, with 9 bases between. CDR3 region: CASSLAREYTEAFF. The CDR3 DNA follows: TGTGCCAGCAGCTTGGCTAGGGAATACACTGAAGCTTTCTTT. Supplemented by reference TRBV5-5 and TRBJ1-1, the full variable domain reads DAGVTQSPTHLIKTRGQQVTLRCSPISGHKSVSWYQQVLGQGPQFIFQYYEKEERGRGNFPDRFSARQFPNYSSELNVNALLLGDSALYLCASSLAREYTEAFFGQGTRLTVV.

At least ten counts were recorded for this clonotype. The V call is TRBV29-1, the J call TRBJ2-3; D is undetermined. The germline V gene has CDR1 SQVTM and CDR2 ANQGSEA. Trimming stripped 6 bases from V and 8 bases from J, with 15 bases between. This CDR3 has 12 residues. CDR3 region: CSVSLQTGTQYF. CDR3 nucleotide sequence: TGCAGCGTGAGCTTACAGACGGGTACGCAGTATTTT.

For this clonotype: This could be a read error, since a much larger clone is one nucleotide away. The J gene is TRBJ1-1, the V gene TRBV27, with TRBD1 matching 9 bases. The CDR3 runs to 17 residues. The germline CDR1 and CDR2 sequences are MNHEY and SMNVEV (reference sequence). CDR3 sequence reads: CASSVQGALGEHTKAFF. The CDR3 coding sequence is TGTGCCAGCAGTGTACAGGGGGCTCTGGGGGAACACACTAAAGCTTTCTTT.

CDR3 amino acids: CASNQGGMTEAFF. The CDR3 coding sequence is TGTGCCAGCAACCAGGGGGGGATGACTGAAGCTTTCTTT. This sequence joins TRBV3-1 and TRBJ1-1, with 7 positions matching TRBD1. The junction had 7 bases not matched to a gene; V was cut back by 7 bases and J by 5 bases. This CDR3 is built from 13 residues. CDR1 and CDR2 from the germline V gene are LGHDT and YNNKEL (reference sequence).

This clonotype was seen ten or more times. This chain links TRBV7-3 with TRBJ2-1, with 7 positions matching TRBD1. CDR1 and CDR2 (germline): SGHTA, FQGTGA. The CDR3 consists of 14 residues. The junction had 7 bases not matched to a gene; V was cut back by 5 bases and J by 6 bases. The CDR3, as DNA: TGTGCCAGCAGCGACAGGGTCAAAAGCAATGAGCAGTTCTTC. Translation: CASSDRVKSNEQFF.

The chain employs TRBV7-9 and TRBJ2-1; 8 bases align to TRBD2. Losses at the gene ends were 4 bases for V and 13 bases for J; bases not matched to a gene: 12. Looked up from germline, CDR1 is SEHNR and CDR2 is FQNEAQ (reference sequence). The CDR3 has 14 amino acids. CDR3 DNA sequence: TGTGCCAGCAGCTGGAGGATAGCGGGAATTGGTCAGTTCTTC. Its protein is CASSWRIAGIGQFF.

The sample holds many counts of this clonotype. V and J are TRBV7-9 and TRBJ2-3; 8 nucleotides agree with TRBD2. Germline CDR1 SEHNR, CDR2 FQNEAQ (reference sequence). This CDR3 has 16 residues. With V trimmed by 5 bases and J by 0 bases, 7 bases remained unmatched. CDR3 DNA sequence: TGTGCCAGCAGCCGAAGAGCGGGAGCTAGCACAGATACGCAGTATTTT. Protein: CASSRRAGASTDTQYF.

In its sample, this clonotype was seen many times. The chain links TRBV29-1 to TRBJ2-7, with a tentative D call TRBD1 (7 bases). CDR3 size: 13 residues. With 7 bases removed from V and 6 bases from J, the gap between germline ends came to 19 bases. Germline V lookup: CDR1 SQVTM, CDR2 ANQGSEA. CDR3 in amino acids: CSAEGRGDREQYF. CDR3 in DNA: TGCAGCGCCGAAGGCAGGGGGGATCGCGAGCAGTACTTC.

This clonotype was seen at least ten times. The genes are TRBV24-1 and TRBJ1-2, with D possibly being TRBD1 (6 bases). V shed 4 bases and J shed 4 bases, with 12 bases lying between them. Germline-derived CDR1 and CDR2 are KGHDR and SFDVKD. This CDR3 spans 14 amino acids. DNA for the CDR3: TGTGCCACCAGTGACAGCGACAGGAGCTATGGCTACACCTTC. Amino acids: CATSDSDRSYGYTF.

The table lists this clonotype with many counts. The chain carries TRBV20-1 and TRBJ2-1; 14 bases match TRBD2. The trim removed 6 bases at V and 7 bases at J, leaving 11 bases unmatched. The length of the CDR3 is 16 residues. Per germline, CDR1 DFQATT and CDR2 SNEGSKA (reference sequence). CDR3 DNA: TGCAGTGCCTTCGGGACTAGCGGGAGAAGGTGGAATGAGCAGTTCTTC. It codes for CSAFGTSGRRWNEQFF.

As regards this clonotype: A read error may be the cause here, since a much bigger clone is one base away. The chain has TRBV29-1 and TRBJ2-3, with a tentative D call TRBD2 (6 bases). The CDR3 spans 15 residues. In germline, CDR1 is SQVTM, CDR2 ANQGSEA. Trimming removed 0 bases from V and 2 bases from J, with 12 bases in between. CDR3 sequence (DNA): TGCAGCGTTGAAGAGCGGGGTATTGACACAGATACGCAGTATTTT. Protein sequence: CSVEERGIDTDTQYF.

This clonotype was counted ten times or more. The rearrangement uses TRBV7-2 and TRBJ1-1; 7 bases align to TRBD1. The length of the CDR3 is 14 residues. Per germline, CDR1 SGHTA and CDR2 FQGNSA. V trimming: 5 bases; J trimming: 11 bases; junction bases outside the gene matches: 14. CDR3 in DNA: TGTGCCAGCAGCCCGGGACAGCGGCAAGGGGGGGCTTTCTTT. It yields the protein CASSPGQRQGGAFF.

This clonotype occurred many times. This sequence joins TRBV4-1 and TRBJ1-1; D gene unclear. Germline V gene lookup returns CDR1 MGHRA and CDR2 YSYEKL. Trimming left V 2 bases short and J 10 bases short, with 20 bases between. This CDR3 spans 15 amino acids. CDR3 bases: TGCGCCAGCAGCCAATCCGCCTTGGTAGTGTTTGGAGCTTTCTTT. Translating gives CASSQSALVVFGAFF.

The J gene is TRBJ2-4, the V gene TRBV7-8; D assignment may be TRBD1 or TRBD2 (7 bases each). Trimming took 3 bases from V and 5 from J, leaving 23 bases between them. CDR1 is SGHVS, CDR2 FQNEAQ, per germline. The CDR3 loop spans 18 amino acids. Here the CDR3 reads CASSFGIMSQGGENIQYF. The CDR3 DNA is TGTGCCAGCAGCTTTGGCATAATGAGCCAGGGGGGGGAAAACATTCAGTACTTC.

This clonotype was recorded many times. The chain has TRBV12-3 or TRBV12-4 and TRBJ2-7, with TRBD1 matching 7 bases. With 7 bases clipped from V and 6 bases from J, the junction kept 9 bases outside the gene matches. The CDR3 is made up of 13 amino acids. CDR3 amino acids: CASNTEDRAEQYF. The CDR3 region has the DNA TGTGCCAGCAATACTGAAGACAGGGCCGAGCAGTACTTC.

This clonotype was seen at least ten times. The genes are TRBV5-1 and TRBJ2-5; perhaps TRBD1 as D (6 bases). The CDR3 runs to 15 residues. CDR1 and CDR2 (germline): SGHRS, YFSETQ. V dropped 0 bases and J dropped 5 bases, with 14 bases sitting between them. CDR3 protein: CASSLGGHIRETQYF. The CDR3 coding sequence is TGCGCCAGCAGCTTGGGGGGACACATCCGGGAGACCCAGTACTTC.

Points on this clonotype: A much larger clone lies a single base off, so this may be a read error. V and J are TRBV20-1 and TRBJ1-4; weak D call: TRBD1 (5 bases). Between the trimmed V and J ends, which lost 6 bases and 7 bases, there was a span of 21 bases. Per germline, CDR1 DFQATT and CDR2 SNEGSKA (reference sequence). This CDR3 is 15 amino acids long. Here the CDR3 reads CSAFLPGPSIEKLFF. DNA of the CDR3: TGCAGTGCCTTCCTCCCGGGACCTTCTATTGAAAAACTGTTTTTT.

This clonotype came up a few times. The chain is built from TRBV19 and TRBJ2-7; the D gene is possibly TRBD2 (5 bases). In germline, CDR1 is LNHDA, CDR2 SQIVND (reference sequence). This CDR3 is 13 amino acids long. V lost 4 bases, J lost 7 bases, and 14 bases lay in between. CDR3 protein: CASSTSQRGEQYF. CDR3 DNA sequence: TGTGCCAGTAGTACCTCGCAGCGAGGGGAGCAGTACTTC.

This clonotype was detected ten times or more. V and J are TRBV14 and TRBJ1-4; 7 bases agree with TRBD1. The J segment lost 5 bases and the V segment lost 4 bases, leaving 4 bases of the junction unmatched. The CDR3 extends over 14 amino acids. The germline CDR1 and CDR2 sequences are SGHDN and FVKESK. CDR3 DNA sequence: TGTGCCAGCAGCCCACAGGGGATCAATGAAAAACTGTTTTTT. It encodes CASSPQGINEKLFF.